This T cell receptor (beta chain) was captured in a study of T cell responses to AZD1222 COVID-19 vaccine. The table came from immunoSEQ multiplex PCR; TCRdb's copy has only in-frame clones and leaves some out. The data show 100,000 to 120,000 clones, roughly 88% seen once. Pooling of second doses given at about 4 or about 12 weeks was done. A note on this clone: The antigen is unknown.

Study-wide results and caveats: Unmutated variant regions are reportedly the target of nearly half of TCRs that are spike-specific.

CDR1 MNHNY and CDR2 SVGAGI come from the germline V gene (reference sequence). This CDR3 region has 14 residues. The ends were cut back, 8 bases at V and 7 bases at J, with 17 bases in the middle. The source is an adult who received the AZD1222 COVID-19 vaccine. This sequence joins TRBV6-6 and TRBJ1-4; perhaps TRBD1 as D (6 bases). The sample here was peripheral blood, taken 28 days after the second AZD1222 dose. The CDR3 spells CASGVGGQGEKLFF. Written as DNA, the CDR3 is TGTGCCAGCGGGGTTGGGGGGCAGGGTGAAAAACTGTTTTTT.